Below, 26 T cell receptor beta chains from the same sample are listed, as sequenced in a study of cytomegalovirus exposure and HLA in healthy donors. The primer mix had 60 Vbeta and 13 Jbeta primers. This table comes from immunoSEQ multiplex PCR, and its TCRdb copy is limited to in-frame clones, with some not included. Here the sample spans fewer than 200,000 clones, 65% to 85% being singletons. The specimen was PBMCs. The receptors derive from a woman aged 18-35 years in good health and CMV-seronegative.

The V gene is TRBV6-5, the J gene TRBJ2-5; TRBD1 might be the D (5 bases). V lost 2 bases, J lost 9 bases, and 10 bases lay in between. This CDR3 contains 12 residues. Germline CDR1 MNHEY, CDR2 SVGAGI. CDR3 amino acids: CASSYPGAAQYF. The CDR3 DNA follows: TGTGCCAGCAGTTACCCTGGGGCGGCCCAGTACTTC.

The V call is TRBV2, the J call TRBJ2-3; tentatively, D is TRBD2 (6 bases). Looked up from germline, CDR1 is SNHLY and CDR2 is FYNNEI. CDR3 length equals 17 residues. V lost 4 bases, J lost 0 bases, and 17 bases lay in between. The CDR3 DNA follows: TGTGCCAGCAGTGCTCGGGACTCCCTATCCAGCACAGATACGCAGTATTTT. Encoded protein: CASSARDSLSSTDTQYF.

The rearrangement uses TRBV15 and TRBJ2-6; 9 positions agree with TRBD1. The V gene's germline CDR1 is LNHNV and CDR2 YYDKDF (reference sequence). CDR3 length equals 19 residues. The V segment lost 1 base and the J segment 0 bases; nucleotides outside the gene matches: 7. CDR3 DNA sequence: TGTGCCACCAGCAGAGTTTCGGGACAGGGTCTCTCTGGGGCCAACGTCCTGACTTTC. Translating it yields CATSRVSGQGLSGANVLTF.

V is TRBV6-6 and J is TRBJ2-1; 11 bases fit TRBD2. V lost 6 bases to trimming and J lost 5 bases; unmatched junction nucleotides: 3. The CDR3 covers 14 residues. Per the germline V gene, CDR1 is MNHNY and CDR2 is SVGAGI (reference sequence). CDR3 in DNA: TGTGCCAGCAGCCCGGGACTAGCGGACAATGAGCAGTTCTTC. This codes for CASSPGLADNEQFF.

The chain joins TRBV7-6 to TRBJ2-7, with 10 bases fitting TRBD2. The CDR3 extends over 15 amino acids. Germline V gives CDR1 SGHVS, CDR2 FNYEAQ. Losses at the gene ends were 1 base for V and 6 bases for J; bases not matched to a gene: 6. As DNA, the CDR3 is TGTGCCAGCAGCTTAGTGGGGGCTAGCGGGGGCGAGCAGTACTTC. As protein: CASSLVGASGGEQYF.

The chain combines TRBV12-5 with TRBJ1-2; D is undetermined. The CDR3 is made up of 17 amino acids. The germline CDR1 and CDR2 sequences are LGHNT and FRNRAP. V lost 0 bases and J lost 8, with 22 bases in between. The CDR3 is CASGLVPWKGDRWGYTF. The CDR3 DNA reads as TGTGCTAGTGGTTTGGTACCATGGAAAGGAGACCGCTGGGGCTACACCTTC. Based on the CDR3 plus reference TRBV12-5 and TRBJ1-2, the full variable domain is DARVTQTPRHKVTEMGQEVTMRCQPILGHNTVFWYRQTMMQGLELLAYFRNRAPLDDSGMPKDRFSAEMPDATLATLKIQPSEPRDSAVYFCASGLVPWKGDRWGYTFGSGTRLTVV.

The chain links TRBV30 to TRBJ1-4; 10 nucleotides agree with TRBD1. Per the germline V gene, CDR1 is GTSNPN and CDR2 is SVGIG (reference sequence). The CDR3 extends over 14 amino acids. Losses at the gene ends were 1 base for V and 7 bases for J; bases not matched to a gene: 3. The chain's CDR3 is CAWSADRGSEKLFF. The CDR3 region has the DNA TGTGCCTGGAGTGCGGACAGGGGGAGTGAAAAACTGTTTTTT.

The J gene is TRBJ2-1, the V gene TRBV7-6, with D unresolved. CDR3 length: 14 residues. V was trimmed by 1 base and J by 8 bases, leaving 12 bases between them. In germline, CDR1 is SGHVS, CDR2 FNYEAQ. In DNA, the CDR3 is TGTGCCAGCAGCTTAGGACCTGGTAGCTATGAGCAGTTCTTC. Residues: CASSLGPGSYEQFF.

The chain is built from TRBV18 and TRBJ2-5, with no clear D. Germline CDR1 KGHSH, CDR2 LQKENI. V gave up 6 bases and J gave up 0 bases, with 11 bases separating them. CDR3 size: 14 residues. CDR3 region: CASSPGPYQETQYF. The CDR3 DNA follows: TGTGCCAGCTCCCCGGGTCCGTACCAAGAGACCCAGTACTTC. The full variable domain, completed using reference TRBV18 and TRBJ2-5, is NAGVMQNPRHLVRRRGQEARLRCSPMKGHSHVYWYRQLPEEGLKFMVYLQKENIIDESGMPKERFSAEFPKEGPSILRIQQVVRGDSAAYFCASSPGPYQETQYFGPGTRLLVL.

The CDR3 DNA reads TGTGCCAGCAGCTTAGAGGGACTAGCGGGAGGAGGCCAGTACTTC. Translating gives CASSLEGLAGGGQYF. The chain couples TRBV11-3 to TRBJ2-5, with 15 positions matching TRBD2. Losses at the gene ends were 0 bases for V and 10 bases for J; bases not matched to a gene: 3. Germline V CDR1 and CDR2: SGHNT, YENEEA. The CDR3 covers 15 residues.

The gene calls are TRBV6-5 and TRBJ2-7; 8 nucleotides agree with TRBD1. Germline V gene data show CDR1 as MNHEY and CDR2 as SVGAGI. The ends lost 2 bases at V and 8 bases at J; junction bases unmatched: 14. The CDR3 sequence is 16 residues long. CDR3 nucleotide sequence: TGTGCCAGCAGTTACGCATTCGGACAGGGAGACGTCAAGCAGTACTTC. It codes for CASSYAFGQGDVKQYF.

CDR3 sequence (DNA): TGTGCCAGCATACCTAGCGGGAGTGCAGATACGCAGTATTTT. As protein: CASIPSGSADTQYF. J is TRBJ2-3 and V is TRBV6-1; 10 bases align to TRBD2. The V and J ends lost 7 bases and 4 bases, in that order; junction bases with no gene match: 5. Germline V lookup: CDR1 MNHNS, CDR2 SASEGT. The CDR3 sequence is 14 residues long.

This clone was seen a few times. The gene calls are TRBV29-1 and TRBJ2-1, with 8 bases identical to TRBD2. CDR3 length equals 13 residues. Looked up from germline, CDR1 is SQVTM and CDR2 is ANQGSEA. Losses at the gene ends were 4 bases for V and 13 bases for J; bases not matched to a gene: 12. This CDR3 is CSVAPPGGDGQFF. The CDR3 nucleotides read TGCAGCGTTGCCCCCCCGGGAGGGGACGGACAGTTCTTC.

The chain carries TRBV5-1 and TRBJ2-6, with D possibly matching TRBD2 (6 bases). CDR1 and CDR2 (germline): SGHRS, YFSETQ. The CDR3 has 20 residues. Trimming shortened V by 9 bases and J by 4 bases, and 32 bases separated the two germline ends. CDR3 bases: TGCGCCACCCAGCGAGGCGGGAACTGGGTTGGAGAGGTGGGGGCCAACGTCCTGACTTTC. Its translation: CATQRGGNWVGEVGANVLTF.

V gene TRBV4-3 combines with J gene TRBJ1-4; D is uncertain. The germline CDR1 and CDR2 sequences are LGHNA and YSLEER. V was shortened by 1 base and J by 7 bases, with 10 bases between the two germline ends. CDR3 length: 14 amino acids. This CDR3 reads CASSQVGKAEKLFF. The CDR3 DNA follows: TGCGCCAGCAGCCAAGTCGGGAAGGCTGAAAAACTGTTTTTT.

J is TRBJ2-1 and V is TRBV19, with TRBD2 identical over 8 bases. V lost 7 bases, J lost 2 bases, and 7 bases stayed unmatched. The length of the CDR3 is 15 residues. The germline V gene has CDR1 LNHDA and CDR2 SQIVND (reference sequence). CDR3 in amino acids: CASTRAGVAYNEQFF. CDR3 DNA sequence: TGTGCCAGTACGCGAGCGGGAGTGGCCTACAATGAGCAGTTCTTC.

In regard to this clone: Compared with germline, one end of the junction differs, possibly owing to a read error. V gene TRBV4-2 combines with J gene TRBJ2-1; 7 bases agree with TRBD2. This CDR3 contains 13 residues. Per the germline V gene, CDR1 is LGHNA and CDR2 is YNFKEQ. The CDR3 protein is CASGQAAGLEQFF. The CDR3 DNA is TGTGCCAGCGGCCAAGCAGCGGGGTTGGAGCAGTTCTTC.

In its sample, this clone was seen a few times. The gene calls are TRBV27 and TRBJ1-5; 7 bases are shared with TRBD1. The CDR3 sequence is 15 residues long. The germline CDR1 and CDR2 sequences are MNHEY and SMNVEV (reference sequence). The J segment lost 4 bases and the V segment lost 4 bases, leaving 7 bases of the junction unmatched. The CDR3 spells CASSSNGQANQPQHF. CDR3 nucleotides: TGTGCCAGCAGTTCAAATGGACAGGCTAATCAGCCCCAGCATTTT.

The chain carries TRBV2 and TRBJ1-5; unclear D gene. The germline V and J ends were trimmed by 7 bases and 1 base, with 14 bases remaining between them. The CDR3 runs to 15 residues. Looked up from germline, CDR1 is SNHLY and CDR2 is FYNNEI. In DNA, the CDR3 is TGTGCCAGCAAAAGTTCGGGTTGGAGCAATCAGCCCCAGCATTTT. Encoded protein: CASKSSGWSNQPQHF. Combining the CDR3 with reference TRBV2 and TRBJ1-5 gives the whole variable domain EPEVTQTPSHQVTQMGQEVILRCVPISNHLYFYWYRQILGQKVEFLVSFYNNEISEKSEIFDDQFSVERPDGSNFTLKIRSTKLEDSAMYFCASKSSGWSNQPQHFGDGTRLSIL.

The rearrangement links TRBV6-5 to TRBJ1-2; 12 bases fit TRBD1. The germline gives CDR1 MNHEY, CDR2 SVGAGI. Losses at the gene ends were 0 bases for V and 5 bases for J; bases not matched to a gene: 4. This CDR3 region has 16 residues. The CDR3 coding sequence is TGTGCCAGCAGTTACTCGGGGACAGGGGGCAAGTATGGCTACACCTTC. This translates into CASSYSGTGGKYGYTF.

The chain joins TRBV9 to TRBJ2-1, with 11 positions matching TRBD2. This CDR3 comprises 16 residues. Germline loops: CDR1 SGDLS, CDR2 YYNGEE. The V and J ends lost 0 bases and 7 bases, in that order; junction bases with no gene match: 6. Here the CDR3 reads CASSVAGTSGGNEQFF. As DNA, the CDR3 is TGTGCCAGCAGCGTAGCGGGAACTAGCGGGGGTAATGAGCAGTTCTTC.

CDR3 region: CASSGRLGQETQYF. In DNA, the CDR3 is TGCGCCAGCAGCGGTCGACTAGGGCAAGAGACCCAGTACTTC. The V and J genes are TRBV5-1 and TRBJ2-5, with D possibly being TRBD2 (6 bases). CDR1 is SGHRS, CDR2 YFSETQ, per germline. The CDR3 extends over 14 amino acids. Trimming took 4 bases from V and 2 from J, leaving 12 bases between them.

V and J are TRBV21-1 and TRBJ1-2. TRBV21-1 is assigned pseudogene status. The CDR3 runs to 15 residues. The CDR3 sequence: CASSKENREGYGYTF. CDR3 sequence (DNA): TGTGCCAGCAGCAAGGAGAACAGGGAGGGCTATGGCTACACCTTC.

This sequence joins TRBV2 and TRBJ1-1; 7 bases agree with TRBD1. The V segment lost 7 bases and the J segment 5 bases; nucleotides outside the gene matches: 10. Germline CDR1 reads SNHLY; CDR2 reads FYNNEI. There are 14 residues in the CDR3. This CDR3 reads CASMGQIRGTEAFF. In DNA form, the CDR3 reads TGTGCCAGCATGGGACAGATAAGAGGGACTGAAGCTTTCTTT.

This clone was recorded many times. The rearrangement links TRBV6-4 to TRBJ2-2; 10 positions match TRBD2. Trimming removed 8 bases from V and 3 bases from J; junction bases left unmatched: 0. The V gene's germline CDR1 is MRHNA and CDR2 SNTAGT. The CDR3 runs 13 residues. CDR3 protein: CASGLADTGELFF. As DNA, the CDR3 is TGTGCCAGCGGACTAGCGGACACCGGGGAGCTGTTTTTT.

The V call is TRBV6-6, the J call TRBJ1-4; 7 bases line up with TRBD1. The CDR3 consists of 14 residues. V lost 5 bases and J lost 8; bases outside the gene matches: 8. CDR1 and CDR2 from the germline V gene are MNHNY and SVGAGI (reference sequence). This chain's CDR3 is CASSIRGMVEKLFF. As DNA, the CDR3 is TGTGCCAGCAGTATCAGGGGGATGGTGGAAAAACTGTTTTTT.